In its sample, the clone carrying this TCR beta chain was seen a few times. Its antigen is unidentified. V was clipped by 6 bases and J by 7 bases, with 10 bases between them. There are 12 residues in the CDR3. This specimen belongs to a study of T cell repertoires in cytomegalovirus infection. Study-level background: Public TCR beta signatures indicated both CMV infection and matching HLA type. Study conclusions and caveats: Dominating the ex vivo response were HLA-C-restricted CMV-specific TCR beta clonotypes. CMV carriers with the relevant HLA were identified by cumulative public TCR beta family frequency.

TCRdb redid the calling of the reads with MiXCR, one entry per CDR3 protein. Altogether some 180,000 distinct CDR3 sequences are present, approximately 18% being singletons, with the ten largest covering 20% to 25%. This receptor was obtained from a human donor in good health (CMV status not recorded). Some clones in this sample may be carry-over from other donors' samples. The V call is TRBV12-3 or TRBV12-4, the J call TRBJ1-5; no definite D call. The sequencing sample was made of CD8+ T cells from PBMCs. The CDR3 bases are TGTGCCAGCAGCCCCATGAGACAGCCCCAGCATTTT. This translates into CASSPMRQPQHF.